These 8 T cell receptor beta chains came from one sample sequenced in a study of blood T cell repertoires in COVID-19. The repertoire was sequenced with immunoSEQ multiplex PCR; TCRdb's copy has only in-frame clones and lacks some. The table shows about 100,000 clones, with 70% to 90% occurring only once. Sequencing was carried out using PBMCs or T cells enriched from blood (not recorded which). The receptors here all came from a woman aged 45 to 65 who had recovered from COVID-19.

The CDR3 coding sequence is TGTGCCAGCAGGACGGACACCTACTCCTACGAGCAGTACTTC. Protein product: CASRTDTYSYEQYF. The rearrangement links TRBV27 to TRBJ2-7; the D gene is possibly TRBD1 (5 bases). Germline V lookup: CDR1 MNHEY, CDR2 SMNVEV (reference sequence). The V and J ends lost 6 bases and 0 bases respectively, with 12 bases between them. This CDR3 is 14 amino acids long.

The rearrangement links TRBV19 to TRBJ2-5, with 7 bases that match TRBD1. J lost 5 bases, V lost 5 bases, and 17 bases had no gene match. The CDR3 contains 17 residues. Germline assignment: CDR1 LNHDA and CDR2 SQIVND (reference sequence). The CDR3 DNA is TGTGCCAGTAGTCTCATATATCCGGACAGGTCCGGGGAGACCCAGTACTTC. Translating gives CASSLIYPDRSGETQYF.

The CDR3, as DNA: TGTGCCAGCAGCAGGACAGGGTTTGAGGGCTACACCTTC. It codes for CASSRTGFEGYTF. The chain carries TRBV7-9 and TRBJ1-2; 8 bases are a match to TRBD1. From germline, CDR1 is SEHNR and CDR2 FQNEAQ (reference sequence). This CDR3 has 13 amino acids. The V and J ends lost 5 bases and 8 bases, in that order; junction bases with no gene match: 7.

The chain has TRBV5-6 and TRBJ2-7; TRBD1 might be the D (6 bases). The germline CDR1 and CDR2 sequences are SGHDT and YYEEEE. Trimming cost V 4 bases and J 1 base, with 9 bases left between them. The CDR3 runs 13 residues. Written as DNA, the CDR3 is TGTGCCAGCAGCGGAGGACAGTCCTACGAGCAGTACTTC. This gives the protein CASSGGQSYEQYF.

The chain joins TRBV24-1 to TRBJ1-4, with a possible D match to TRBD1 (6 bases). The CDR3 runs to 16 residues. Per germline, CDR1 KGHDR and CDR2 SFDVKD. The V end lost 4 bases, the J end lost 8 bases, and 19 bases lay between the germline ends. The CDR3 bases are TGTGCCACCAGTGAGGGAAAACAGGGATTCCGAGAAAAACTGTTTTTT. It yields the protein CATSEGKQGFREKLFF.

The gene calls are TRBV7-9 and TRBJ1-5, with TRBD1 as a possible D gene (5 bases). V lost 4 bases and J lost 7, with 11 bases in between. Germline assignment: CDR1 SEHNR and CDR2 FQNEAQ (reference sequence). The CDR3 runs to 13 residues. CDR3 protein: CASSSTEGQPQHF. The CDR3 nucleotides read TGTGCCAGCAGCTCGACGGAGGGGCAGCCCCAGCATTTT.

The gene calls are TRBV5-6 and TRBJ1-6, with 8 bases matching TRBD1. The CDR3 consists of 15 residues. Germline CDR1 SGHDT, CDR2 YYEEEE. Trimming took 4 bases from V and 7 from J; bases not matched to a gene: 7. The CDR3 sequence is CASSPKTGGNSPLHF. Written as DNA, the CDR3 is TGTGCCAGCAGCCCAAAAACAGGGGGAAATTCACCCCTCCACTTT.

The chain carries TRBV5-8 and TRBJ1-1; D call uncertain. The CDR3 consists of 14 residues. Trimming took off 5 bases at V and 1 base at J, with 12 bases between the two ends. Germline V gives CDR1 SGHTS, CDR2 YDEGEE. CDR3 DNA: TGTGCCAGCAGTTTCCGCCGGGGGAACACTGAAGCTTTCTTT. Residues: CASSFRRGNTEAFF.